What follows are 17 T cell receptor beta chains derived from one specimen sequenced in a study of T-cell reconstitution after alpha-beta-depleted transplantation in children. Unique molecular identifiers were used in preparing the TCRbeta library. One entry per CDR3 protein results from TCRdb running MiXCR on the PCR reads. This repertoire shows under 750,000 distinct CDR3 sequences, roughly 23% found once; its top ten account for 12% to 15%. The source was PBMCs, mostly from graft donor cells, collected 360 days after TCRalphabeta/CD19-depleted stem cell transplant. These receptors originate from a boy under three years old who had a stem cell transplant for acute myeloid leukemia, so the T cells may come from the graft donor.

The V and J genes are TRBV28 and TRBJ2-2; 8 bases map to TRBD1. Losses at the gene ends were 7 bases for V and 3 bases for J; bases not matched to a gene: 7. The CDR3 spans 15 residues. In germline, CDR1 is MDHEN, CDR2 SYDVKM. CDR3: CASIRQGSYTGELFF. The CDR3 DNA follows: TGTGCCAGCATCAGACAGGGGTCCTACACCGGGGAGCTGTTTTTT. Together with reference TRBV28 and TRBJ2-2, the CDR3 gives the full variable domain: DVKVTQSSRYLVKRTGEKVFLECVQDMDHENMFWYRQDPGLGLRLIYFSYDVKMKEKGDIPEGYSVSREKKERFSLILESASTNQTSMYLCASIRQGSYTGELFFGEGSRLTVL.

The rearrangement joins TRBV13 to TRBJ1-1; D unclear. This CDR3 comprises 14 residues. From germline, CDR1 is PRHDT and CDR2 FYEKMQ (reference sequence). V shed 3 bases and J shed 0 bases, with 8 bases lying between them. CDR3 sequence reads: CASSLTHMNTEAFF. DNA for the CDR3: TGTGCCAGCAGCTTGACCCATATGAACACTGAAGCTTTCTTT.

For the CDR3, the DNA is TGCGCCAGCAGCCAATGGACGGGTTCCTACGAGCAGTACGTC. Amino acids: CASSQWTGSYEQYV. The chain is built from TRBV4-1 and TRBJ2-7, with no clear D. The germline gives CDR1 MGHRA, CDR2 YSYEKL. V was pared by 2 bases and J by 1 base, with 9 bases between. The CDR3 covers 14 residues.

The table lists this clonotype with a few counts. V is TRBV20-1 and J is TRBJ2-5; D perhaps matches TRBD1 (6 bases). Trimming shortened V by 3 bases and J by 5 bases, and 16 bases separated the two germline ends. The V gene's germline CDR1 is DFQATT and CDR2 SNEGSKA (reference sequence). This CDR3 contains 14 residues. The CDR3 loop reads CSASGVRGRETQYF. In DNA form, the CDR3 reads TGCAGTGCTAGTGGAGTCAGGGGACGCGAGACCCAGTACTTC.

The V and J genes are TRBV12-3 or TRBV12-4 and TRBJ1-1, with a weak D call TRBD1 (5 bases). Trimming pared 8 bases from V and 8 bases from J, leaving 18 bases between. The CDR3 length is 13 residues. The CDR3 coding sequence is TGTGCCAGCGCTCGCGACGAGAAGGGGGAAGCTTTCTTT. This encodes CASARDEKGEAFF.

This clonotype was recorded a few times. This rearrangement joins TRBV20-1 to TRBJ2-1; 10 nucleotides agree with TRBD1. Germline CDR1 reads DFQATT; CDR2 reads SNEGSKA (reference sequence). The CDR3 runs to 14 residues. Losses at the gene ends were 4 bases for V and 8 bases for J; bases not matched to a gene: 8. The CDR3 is CSAITGTGVDEQFF. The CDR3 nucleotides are TGCAGTGCTATCACCGGGACAGGGGTCGATGAGCAGTTCTTC.

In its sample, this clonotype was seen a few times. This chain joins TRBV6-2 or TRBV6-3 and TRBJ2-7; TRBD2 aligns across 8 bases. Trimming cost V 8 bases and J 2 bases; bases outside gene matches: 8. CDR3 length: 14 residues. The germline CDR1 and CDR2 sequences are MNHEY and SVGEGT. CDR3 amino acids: CASYPSGGAYEQYF. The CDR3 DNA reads TGTGCCAGCTACCCGAGCGGGGGTGCCTACGAGCAGTACTTC.

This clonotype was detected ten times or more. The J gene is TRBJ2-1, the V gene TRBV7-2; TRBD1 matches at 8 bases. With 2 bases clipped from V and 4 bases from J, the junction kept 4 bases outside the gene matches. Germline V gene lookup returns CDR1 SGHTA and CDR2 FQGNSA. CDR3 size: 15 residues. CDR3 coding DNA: TGTGCCAGCAGCTTATCCGGGACAGGATACAATGAGCAGTTCTTC. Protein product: CASSLSGTGYNEQFF.

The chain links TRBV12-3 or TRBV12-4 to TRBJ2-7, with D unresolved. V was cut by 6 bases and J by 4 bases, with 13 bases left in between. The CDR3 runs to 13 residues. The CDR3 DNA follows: TGTGCCAGCAGCCCACCCCCCTTTTACGAGCAGTACTTC. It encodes CASSPPPFYEQYF.

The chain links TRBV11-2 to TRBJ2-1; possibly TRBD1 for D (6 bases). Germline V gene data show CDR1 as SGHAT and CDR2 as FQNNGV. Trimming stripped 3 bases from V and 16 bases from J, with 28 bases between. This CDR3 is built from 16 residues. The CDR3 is CASSFRTAIGPGRSFF. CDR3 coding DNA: TGTGCCAGCAGCTTCCGGACAGCCATTGGACCGGGGCGCTCCTTCTTC.

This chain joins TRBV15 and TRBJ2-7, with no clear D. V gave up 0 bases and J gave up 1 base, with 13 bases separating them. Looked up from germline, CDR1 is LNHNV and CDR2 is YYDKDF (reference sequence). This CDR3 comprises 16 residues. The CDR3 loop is CATSRESGLGSYEQYF. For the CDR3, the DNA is TGTGCCACCAGCAGAGAGTCCGGCTTGGGGTCCTACGAGCAGTACTTC.

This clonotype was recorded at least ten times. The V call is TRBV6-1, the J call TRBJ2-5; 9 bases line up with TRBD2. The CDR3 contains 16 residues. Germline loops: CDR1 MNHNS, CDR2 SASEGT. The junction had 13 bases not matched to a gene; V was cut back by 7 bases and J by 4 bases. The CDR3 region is CASTLGVAGDRETQYF. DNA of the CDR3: TGTGCCAGCACCCTAGGGGTAGCGGGGGATCGAGAGACCCAGTACTTC.

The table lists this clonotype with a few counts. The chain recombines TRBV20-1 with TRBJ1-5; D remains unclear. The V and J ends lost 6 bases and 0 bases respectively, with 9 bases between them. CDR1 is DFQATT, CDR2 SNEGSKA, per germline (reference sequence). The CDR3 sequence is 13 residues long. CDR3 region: CSANPDSNQPQHF. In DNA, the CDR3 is TGCAGTGCCAATCCGGATAGCAATCAGCCCCAGCATTTT.

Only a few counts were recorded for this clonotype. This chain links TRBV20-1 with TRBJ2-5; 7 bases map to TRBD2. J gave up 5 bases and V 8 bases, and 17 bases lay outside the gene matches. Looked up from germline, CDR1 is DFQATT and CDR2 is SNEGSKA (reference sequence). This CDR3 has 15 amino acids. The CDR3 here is CSFDKGLSADETQYF. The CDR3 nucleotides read TGCAGTTTCGACAAGGGACTAAGCGCCGACGAGACCCAGTACTTC.

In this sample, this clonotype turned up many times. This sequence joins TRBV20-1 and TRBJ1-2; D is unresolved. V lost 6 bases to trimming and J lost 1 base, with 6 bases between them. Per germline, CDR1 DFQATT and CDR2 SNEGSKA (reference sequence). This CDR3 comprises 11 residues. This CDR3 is CSAPDNYGYTF. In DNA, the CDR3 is TGCAGTGCACCCGATAACTATGGCTACACCTTC.

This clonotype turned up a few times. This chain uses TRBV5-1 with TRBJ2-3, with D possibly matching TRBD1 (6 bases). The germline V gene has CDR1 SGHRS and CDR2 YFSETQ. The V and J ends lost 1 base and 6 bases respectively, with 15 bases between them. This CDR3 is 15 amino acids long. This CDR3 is CASSLMHRVGDTQYF. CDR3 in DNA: TGCGCCAGCAGCTTGATGCACAGGGTAGGGGATACGCAGTATTTT.

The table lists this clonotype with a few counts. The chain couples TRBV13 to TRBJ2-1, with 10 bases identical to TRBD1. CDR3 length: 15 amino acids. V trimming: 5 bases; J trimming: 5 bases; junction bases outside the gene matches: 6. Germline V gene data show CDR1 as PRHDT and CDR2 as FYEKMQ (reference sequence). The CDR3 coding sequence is TGTGCCAGCAGCGGCGACAGGGGGCACGACAATGAGCAGTTCTTC. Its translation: CASSGDRGHDNEQFF.